This entry lists 10 T cell receptor beta chains sequenced from one sample in a study of cytomegalovirus exposure and HLA in healthy donors (TCRdb year 2017). The library was prepared using the immunoSEQ multiplex PCR assay. For the multiplex PCR, a mixture combining 60 forward primers for TCR Vbeta segments and 13 reverse primers for TCR Jbeta segments was used. Here the immuneACCESS table is served through TCRdb, limited to in-frame sequences with V and J called. Missing clones are a known gap in these copies; in checked studies unresolved V genes cover under half, and the rest lacks a known reason. The sample profile shows over 150,000 clones; over 75% of them were found once. The ten biggest clones cover 5.6% of the sample. What was sequenced was PBMCs. These receptors were obtained from a woman in her thirties or forties in good health and CMV-seropositive.

The chain joins TRBV19 to TRBJ2-7; the match to TRBD1 covers 10 bases. This CDR3 comprises 15 residues. The trim removed 5 bases at V and 2 bases at J, leaving 6 bases unmatched. Germline-derived CDR1 and CDR2 are LNHDA and SQIVND (reference sequence). The CDR3 loop is CASSAPGQGTYEQYF. In DNA form, the CDR3 reads TGTGCCAGTAGTGCCCCGGGACAGGGGACCTACGAGCAGTACTTC.

The rearrangement joins TRBV27 to TRBJ1-5; a possible D gene is TRBD1 (6 bases). The V and J ends lost 5 bases and 0 bases respectively, with 14 bases between them. Germline loops: CDR1 MNHEY, CDR2 SMNVEV (reference sequence). The CDR3 sequence is 16 residues long. CDR3 protein: CASSDRSTYSNQPQHF. CDR3 DNA: TGTGCCAGCAGTGACAGGAGTACCTATAGCAATCAGCCCCAGCATTTT.

The gene calls are TRBV25-1 and TRBJ2-1, with D possibly matching TRBD1 (5 bases). Germline V gene lookup returns CDR1 MGHDK and CDR2 SYGVNS. With 6 bases removed from V and 6 bases from J, the gap between germline ends came to 15 bases. CDR3 length: 14 amino acids. The CDR3 here is CASSRLTDLNEQFF. CDR3 DNA sequence: TGTGCCAGCAGCCGATTGACAGACCTCAATGAGCAGTTCTTC. Combining the CDR3 with reference TRBV25-1 and TRBJ2-1 gives the whole variable domain EADIYQTPRYLVIGTGKKITLECSQTMGHDKMYWYQQDPGMELHLIHYSYGVNSTEKGDLSSESTVSRIRTEHFPLTLESARPSHTSQYLCASSRLTDLNEQFFGPGTRLTVL.

V gene TRBV9 combines with J gene TRBJ2-3, with 10 bases that match TRBD1. J lost 4 bases, V lost 8 bases, and 10 bases had no gene match. Germline-derived CDR1 and CDR2 are SGDLS and YYNGEE. The CDR3 length is 15 residues. The CDR3: CASTSGQGIADTQYF. In DNA form, the CDR3 reads TGTGCCAGTACCTCGGGACAGGGGATAGCAGATACGCAGTATTTT. Together with reference TRBV9 and TRBJ2-3, the CDR3 gives the full variable domain: DSGVTQTPKHLITATGQRVTLRCSPRSGDLSVYWYQQSLDQGLQFLIQYYNGEERAKGNILERFSAQQFPDLHSELNLSSLELGDSALYFCASTSGQGIADTQYFGPGTRLTVL.

J is TRBJ2-7 and V is TRBV19; 8 bases are shared with TRBD2. From germline, CDR1 is LNHDA and CDR2 SQIVND (reference sequence). There are 15 residues in the CDR3. V shed 3 bases and J 5 bases; nucleotides not matched to a gene: 9. Here the CDR3 DNA reads TGTGCCAGTAGTATCGTGAGCGGGAGCGTCAACGAGCAGTACTTC. Encoded protein: CASSIVSGSVNEQYF.

The V and J genes are TRBV15 and TRBJ2-3, with D perhaps matching TRBD2 (6 bases). Trimming took 1 base from V and 4 from J, leaving 9 bases between them. CDR1 and CDR2 (germline): LNHNV, YYDKDF (reference sequence). CDR3 length: 14 residues. CDR3 DNA: TGTGCCACCAGCAGAGGGAGACTAGCAGATACGCAGTATTTT. This sequence encodes CATSRGRLADTQYF.

V gene TRBV27 combines with J gene TRBJ2-1; D might be TRBD2 (6 bases). The CDR3 runs 13 residues. V was cut by 10 bases and J by 3 bases, with 13 bases left in between. Per the germline V gene, CDR1 is MNHEY and CDR2 is SMNVEV (reference sequence). The CDR3 DNA sequence: TGTGCCACCCCGAGGGGAGGCTACAATGAGCAGTTCTTC. Protein sequence: CATPRGGYNEQFF.

The CDR3 is CASSAGTSGYTGELFF. The CDR3 coding sequence is TGCGCCAGCAGCGCAGGGACTAGCGGGTACACCGGGGAGCTGTTTTTT. This chain connects TRBV4-1 to TRBJ2-2; 12 positions match TRBD2. Germline loops: CDR1 MGHRA, CDR2 YSYEKL. V shed 5 bases, J shed 3 bases, and the junction held 4 bases outside the gene matches. The CDR3 runs to 16 residues.

The V call is TRBV4-1, the J call TRBJ2-3, with 10 bases identical to TRBD2. The CDR3 consists of 17 residues. With 1 base clipped from V and 3 bases from J, the junction kept 7 bases outside the gene matches. The germline gives CDR1 MGHRA, CDR2 YSYEKL. CDR3 sequence (DNA): TGCGCCAGCAGCCAAGGTCCTAGCGGGGGTGCGACAGATACGCAGTATTTT. It codes for CASSQGPSGGATDTQYF.

The chain joins TRBV2 to TRBJ1-5; 8 bases align to TRBD1. The V gene end was trimmed by 6 bases and the J gene end by 3 bases; junction bases not matched to a gene: 7. The CDR3 length is 15 residues. Per germline, CDR1 SNHLY and CDR2 FYNNEI. CDR3: CASRDRTGNNQPQHF. In DNA, the CDR3 is TGTGCCAGCAGGGACCGGACAGGGAACAATCAGCCCCAGCATTTT.